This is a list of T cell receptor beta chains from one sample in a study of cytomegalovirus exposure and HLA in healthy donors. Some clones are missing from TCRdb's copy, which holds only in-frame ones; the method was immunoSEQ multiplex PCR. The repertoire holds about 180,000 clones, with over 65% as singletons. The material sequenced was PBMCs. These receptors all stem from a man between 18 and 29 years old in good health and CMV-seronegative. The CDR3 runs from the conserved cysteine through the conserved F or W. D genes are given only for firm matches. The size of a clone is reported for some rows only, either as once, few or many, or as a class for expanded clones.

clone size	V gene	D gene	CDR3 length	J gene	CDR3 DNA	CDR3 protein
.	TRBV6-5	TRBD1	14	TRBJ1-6	TGTGCCAGCAGAGGACAGGGGGATAATTCACCCCTCCACTTT	CASRGQGDNSPLHF
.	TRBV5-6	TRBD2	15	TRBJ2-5	TGTGCCAGCAGGGTTAGCGGGAAGGGTGGCGAGACCCAGTACTTC	CASRVSGKGGETQYF
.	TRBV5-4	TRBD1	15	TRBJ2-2	TGTGCCAGCAGCTTGGACAGGGGATACACCGGGGAGCTGTTTTTT	CASSLDRGYTGELFF
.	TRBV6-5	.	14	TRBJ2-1	TGTGCCAGCAGTTCCTTGTTTAGATCGGGTGAGCAGTTCTTC	CASSSLFRSGEQFF
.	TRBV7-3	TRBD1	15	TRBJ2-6	TGTGCCAGCCGGGGACAGGGGGCTGGGGCCAACGTCCTGACTTTC	CASRGQGAGANVLTF
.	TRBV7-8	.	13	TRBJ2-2	TGTGCCTCCTCCTTCGGGTTCCCCGGGGAGCTGTTTTTT	CASSFGFPGELFF
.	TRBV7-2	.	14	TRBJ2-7	TGTGCCAGCAGCCAAGTGCAGGGTAGCTACGAGCAGTACTTC	CASSQVQGSYEQYF
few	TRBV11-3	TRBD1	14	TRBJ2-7	TGTGCCAGCAGCCCCCGACAGGGGTCCTACGAGCAGTACTTC	CASSPRQGSYEQYF
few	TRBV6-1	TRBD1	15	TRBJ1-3	TGTGCCAGCGCCCGGGCAGGGGGCTCTGGAAACACCATATATTTT	CASARAGGSGNTIYF
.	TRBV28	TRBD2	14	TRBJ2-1	TGTGCCAGCAGTTCCACGGGAGGGAGGAATGAGCAGTTCTTC	CASSSTGGRNEQFF
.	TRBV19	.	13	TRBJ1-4	TGTGCCAGTAGTATGGAACTGGAGGAAAAACTGTTTTTT	CASSMELEEKLFF
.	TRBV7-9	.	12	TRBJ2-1	TGTGCCAGCAGCTTAGAGGCCAGGGGGCAGTTCTTC	CASSLEARGQFF
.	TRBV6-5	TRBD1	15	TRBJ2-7	TGTGCCAGCAGTGCCGGACAGGGAGTTGTCTACGAGCAGTACTTC	CASSAGQGVVYEQYF
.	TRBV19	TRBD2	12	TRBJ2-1	TGTGCCAGTAGTATTGGGGGGGATGAGCAGTTCTTC	CASSIGGDEQFF
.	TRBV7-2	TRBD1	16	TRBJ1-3	TGTGCCAGCAGCCTTGCTACAGGGGCGAGTGGAAACACCATATATTTT	CASSLATGASGNTIYF
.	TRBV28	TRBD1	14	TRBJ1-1	TGTGCCAGCACTTGGGGGACAGAGAACACTGAAGCTTTCTTT	CASTWGTENTEAFF
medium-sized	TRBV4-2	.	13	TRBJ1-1	TGTGCCAGCAGCCAAGATCAGGGCACTGAAGCTTTCTTT	CASSQDQGTEAFF
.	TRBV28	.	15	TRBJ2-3	TGTGCCAGCAGTTCCCCCCTCCAGATTCGAGATACGCAGTATTTT	CASSSPLQIRDTQYF
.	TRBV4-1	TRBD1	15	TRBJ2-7	TGCGCCAGCAGCCAAGATCGCGGGACAGGCTACGAGCAGTACTTC	CASSQDRGTGYEQYF
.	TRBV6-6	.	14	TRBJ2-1	TGTGCCAGCAGTTACTCGCGGGTGTACAATGAGCAGTTCTTC	CASSYSRVYNEQFF
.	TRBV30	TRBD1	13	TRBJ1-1	TGTGCCTGGAGATACCGGACAGGCACTGAAGCTTTCTTT	CAWRYRTGTEAFF
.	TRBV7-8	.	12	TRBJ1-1	TGTGCCAGCAGCCCCCGTCGCGGAGGGGCTTTCTTT	CASSPRRGGAFF
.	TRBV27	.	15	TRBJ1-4	TGTGCCAGCAGTTTCACACCCGCAACTAATGAAAAACTGTTTTTT	CASSFTPATNEKLFF
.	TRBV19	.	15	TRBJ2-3	TGTGCCAGTAGGGGGGGGCCCTGGGGCACAGATACGCAGTATTTT	CASRGGPWGTDTQYF
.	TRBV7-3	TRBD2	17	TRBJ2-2	TGTGCCAGCAGCTTAGGCGCACTAGCGGGAAACACCGGGGAGCTGTTTTTT	CASSLGALAGNTGELFF
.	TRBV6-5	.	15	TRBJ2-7	TGTGCCAGCAGTTATGGCCAACGGACAGATGGCGAGCAGTACTTC	CASSYGQRTDGEQYF
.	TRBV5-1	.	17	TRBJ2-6	TGCGCCAGCAGCTTCACCTCAGGGTCTACAGGGGCCAACGTCCTGACTTTC	CASSFTSGSTGANVLTF
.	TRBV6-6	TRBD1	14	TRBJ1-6	TGTGCCAGCAGCTCCGACAGGGTTGATTCACCCCTCCACTTT	CASSSDRVDSPLHF
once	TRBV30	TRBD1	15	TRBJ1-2	TGTGCCTGGGATCGACTAGGGACAGGTTCCTATGGCTACACCTTC	CAWDRLGTGSYGYTF
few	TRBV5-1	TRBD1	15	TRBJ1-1	TGCGCCAGCAGCTTGGGGGGTGGGACAGGCCCCGAAGCTTTCTTT	CASSLGGGTGPEAFF
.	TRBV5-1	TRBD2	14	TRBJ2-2	TGCGCCAGCTTGGCCACGGGGGGGGCCGGGGAGCTGTTTTTT	CASLATGGAGELFF
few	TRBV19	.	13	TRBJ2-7	TGTGCCAGTAGTATAGACAGAACCTACGAGCAGTACTTC	CASSIDRTYEQYF
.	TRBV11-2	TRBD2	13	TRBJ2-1	TGTGCCAGCGACGCGGGAGGGTACAATGAGCAGTTCTTC	CASDAGGYNEQFF
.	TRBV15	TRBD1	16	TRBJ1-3	TGTGCCACCAGCACCACTAGGACAGGGACTGGAAACACCATATATTTT	CATSTTRTGTGNTIYF
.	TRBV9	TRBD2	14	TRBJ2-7	TGTGCCAGCAGCCCGAGGGAGGGACTCTACGAGCAGTACTTC	CASSPREGLYEQYF
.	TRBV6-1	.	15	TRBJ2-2	TGTGCCAGCAGAAAACCGATCAGGAACACCGGGGAGCTGTTTTTT	CASRKPIRNTGELFF
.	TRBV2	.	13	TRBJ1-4	TGTGCCAGCAGGAGGGGGTTTAATGAAAAACTGTTTTTT	CASRRGFNEKLFF
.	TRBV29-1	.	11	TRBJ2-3	TGCAGCGTTCCCACCGGGGATACGCAGTATTTT	CSVPTGDTQYF